The 29 T cell receptor beta chains in this list originate from one sample, sequenced in a study of regulatory and conventional T cells in RAG deficiency. The table came from immunoSEQ multiplex PCR; TCRdb's copy has only in-frame clones and leaves some out. The data show roughly 7,100 clones, about 93% seen once. Regulatory T cells were sorted from blood as CD4+ CD25-high CD127-low cells. In addition, the sample was reused for a study of regulatory T cells. That study adds: Amplification used 52 TRBV primers and 13 TRBJ primers.

The material sequenced was CD127- CD25+ CD4+ Tregs sorted from blood. Receptor source: a human donor in good health.

The rearrangement joins TRBV2 to TRBJ2-4, with 7 bases lining up with TRBD1. The germline V gene encodes CDR1 SNHLY and CDR2 FYNNEI. V shed 7 bases and J 7 bases; nucleotides not matched to a gene: 10. This CDR3 region has 14 residues. The DNA for the CDR3 is TGTGCCAGCAACCGAGGACAGGATGGGAACATTCAGTACTTC. Protein: CASNRGQDGNIQYF.

J is TRBJ2-1 and V is TRBV29-1; no definite D call. The CDR3 is 13 amino acids. V was pared by 5 bases and J by 0 bases, with 8 bases between. Germline V gene data show CDR1 as SQVTM and CDR2 as ANQGSEA. CDR3 DNA sequence: TGCAGCGTTTGGTCCAGCTCCTACAATGAGCAGTTCTTC. Its translation is CSVWSSSYNEQFF.

This clone was seen once. This sequence joins TRBV5-1 and TRBJ2-1, with 8 bases that match TRBD1. The CDR3 is made up of 16 amino acids. Germline assignment: CDR1 SGHRS and CDR2 YFSETQ. V dropped 3 bases and J dropped 7; count of bases not matched to a gene: 12. CDR3 region: CASSWAAGQGGNEQFF. The DNA of the CDR3 is TGCGCCAGCAGCTGGGCTGCTGGACAGGGTGGAAATGAGCAGTTCTTC.

V is TRBV5-1 and J is TRBJ1-2; D may be TRBD1 (5 bases). Germline V CDR1 and CDR2: SGHRS, YFSETQ. The CDR3 loop spans 16 amino acids. Trimming took 2 bases from V and 4 from J, leaving 18 bases between them. CDR3 in amino acids: CASSLSGARRGYGYTF. The CDR3 DNA sequence: TGCGCCAGCAGCTTAAGCGGGGCCCGGCGTGGCTATGGCTACACCTTC. Supplemented by reference TRBV5-1 and TRBJ1-2, the full variable domain reads KAGVTQTPRYLIKTRGQQVTLSCSPISGHRSVSWYQQTPGQGLQFLFEYFSETQRNKGNFPGRFSGRQFSNSRSEMNVSTLELGDSALYLCASSLSGARRGYGYTFGSGTRLTVV.

By proportion, this clone is large. This chain links TRBV4-3 with TRBJ1-3, with TRBD1 identical over 8 bases. CDR3 length: 17 residues. The germline CDR1 and CDR2 sequences are LGHNA and YSLEER. V was clipped by 0 bases and J by 1 base; unmatched bases: 5. The CDR3 bases are TGCGCCAGCAGCCAAGATGCGAGGACAGGGTCTGGAAACACCATATATTTT. Translated, it gives CASSQDARTGSGNTIYF.

V is TRBV20-1 and J is TRBJ2-1; TRBD2 matches at 9 bases. With 3 bases clipped from V and 14 bases from J, the junction kept 5 bases outside the gene matches. CDR3 length: 11 amino acids. Germline V lookup: CDR1 DFQATT, CDR2 SNEGSKA (reference sequence). The CDR3 here is CSARRLAEKFF. CDR3 DNA: TGCAGTGCTAGGCGACTAGCGGAGAAGTTCTTC.

The chain couples TRBV5-1 to TRBJ2-7, with a tentative D call TRBD1 (9 bases). The CDR3 is 13 amino acids. Trimming cost V 3 bases and J 11 bases, with 18 bases left between them. The germline V gene has CDR1 SGHRS and CDR2 YFSETQ. The CDR3: CASSSERGTGKYF. The CDR3 nucleotides read TGCGCCAGCAGCTCGGAGCGGGGGACAGGGAAGTACTTC.

This clone was seen a handful of times. This sequence joins TRBV2 and TRBJ1-1, with TRBD1 matching over 10 bases. J was trimmed by 2 bases and V by 11 bases; bases with no gene match: 8. The CDR3 loop spans 14 amino acids. Germline lookup yields CDR1 SNHLY and CDR2 FYNNEI. The CDR3 nucleotides are TGTGCCTCCCTGGGGGACAGGGGCAACACTGAAGCTTTCTTT. Residues: CASLGDRGNTEAFF. Full variable domain (missing parts from reference TRBV2 and TRBJ1-1): EPEVTQTPSHQVTQMGQEVILRCVPISNHLYFYWYRQILGQKVEFLVSFYNNEISEKSEIFDDQFSVERPDGSNFTLKIRSTKLEDSAMYFCASLGDRGNTEAFFGQGTRLTVV.

The chain uses TRBV18 and TRBJ2-1; the match to TRBD2 covers 9 bases. V lost 3 bases and J lost 8; bases outside the gene matches: 8. CDR1 and CDR2 from the germline V gene are KGHSH and LQKENI. This CDR3 is built from 15 residues. The CDR3 coding sequence is TGTGCCAGCTCACCGCTAGCGGGGACTGTTGATGAGCAGTTCTTC. Its protein product is CASSPLAGTVDEQFF.

The chain uses TRBV5-1 and TRBJ2-1; TRBD2 matches 7 bases. Germline V CDR1 and CDR2: SGHRS, YFSETQ. Germline trimming cut 2 bases from V and 4 bases from J; bases unmatched to any gene: 12. This CDR3 has 17 residues. CDR3 sequence: CASSFELLSGGYNEQFF. The DNA of the CDR3 is TGCGCCAGCAGCTTTGAACTCCTATCGGGGGGATACAATGAGCAGTTCTTC. Drawing the rest from reference TRBV5-1 and TRBJ2-1, the complete variable domain is KAGVTQTPRYLIKTRGQQVTLSCSPISGHRSVSWYQQTPGQGLQFLFEYFSETQRNKGNFPGRFSGRQFSNSRSEMNVSTLELGDSALYLCASSFELLSGGYNEQFFGPGTRLTVL.

The chain has TRBV5-1 and TRBJ2-5; D unclear. CDR1 SGHRS and CDR2 YFSETQ come from the germline V gene. There are 13 residues in the CDR3. V lost 3 bases and J lost 5, with 11 bases in between. The CDR3 DNA reads TGCGCCAGCAGCTACCAGGATCCCGAGACCCAGTACTTC. Encoded protein: CASSYQDPETQYF.

The chain has TRBV28 and TRBJ1-1; 7 bases line up with TRBD1. Germline V lookup: CDR1 MDHEN, CDR2 SYDVKM. The CDR3 has 15 amino acids. Trimming at V came to 2 bases and at J to 5 bases, leaving 8 bases not matched to a gene. The CDR3 DNA reads as TGTGCCAGCAGTTTACCAGGGGGTTCGTTGACTGAAGCTTTCTTT. As protein: CASSLPGGSLTEAFF.

The chain couples TRBV4-3 to TRBJ2-5, with D unclear. The CDR3 loop spans 13 amino acids. Per the germline V gene, CDR1 is LGHNA and CDR2 is YSLEER. The V gene lost 0 bases and the J gene lost 5 bases, with 7 bases spanning the gap. CDR3 residues: CASSQDLWETQYF. For the CDR3, the DNA is TGCGCCAGCAGCCAAGATCTATGGGAGACCCAGTACTTC.

As to this clone: The sample carries other DNA sequences with the same CDR3. V gene TRBV19 combines with J gene TRBJ1-6; the D gene is possibly TRBD1 (6 bases). Trimming pared 5 bases from V and 6 bases from J, leaving 20 bases between. CDR3 length: 17 residues. CDR1 LNHDA and CDR2 SQIVND come from the germline V gene (reference sequence). CDR3 protein: CASSVPQGHKFNSPLHF. Written as DNA, the CDR3 is TGTGCCAGTAGTGTCCCGCAGGGGCACAAATTTAATTCACCCCTCCACTTT. Drawing the rest from reference TRBV19 and TRBJ1-6, the complete variable domain is DGGITQSPKYLFRKEGQNVTLSCEQNLNHDAMYWYRQDPGQGLRLIYYSQIVNDFQKGDIAEGYSVSREKKESFPLTVTSAQKNPTAFYLCASSVPQGHKFNSPLHFGNGTRLTVT.

The V and J genes are TRBV4-1 and TRBJ1-2, with a possible D match to TRBD1 (6 bases). Germline CDR1 MGHRA, CDR2 YSYEKL. V lost 1 base and J 13 bases, leaving 13 bases between the germline ends. The CDR3 is 12 residues long. The CDR3: CASSQVGGAGTF. CDR3 bases: TGCGCCAGCAGCCAAGTAGGGGGGGCGGGCACCTTC.

This chain links TRBV5-1 with TRBJ2-2, with D perhaps matching TRBD1 (5 bases). Trimming removed 0 bases from V and 4 bases from J, with 10 bases in between. CDR3 length: 15 residues. Germline CDR1 reads SGHRS; CDR2 reads YFSETQ. The CDR3 here is CASSLEGRSTGELFF. CDR3 DNA: TGCGCCAGCAGCTTGGAGGGGCGTAGCACCGGGGAGCTGTTTTTT.

This clone was recorded once. The V call is TRBV27, the J call TRBJ2-2, with D unresolved. Germline V gene lookup returns CDR1 MNHEY and CDR2 SMNVEV (reference sequence). The CDR3 extends over 15 amino acids. V lost 5 bases, J lost 4 bases, and 14 bases lay in between. For the CDR3, the DNA is TGTGCCAGCAGTAACGCCCCATACAGCACCGGGGAGCTGTTTTTT. The encoded protein is CASSNAPYSTGELFF.

The genes are TRBV9 and TRBJ2-5; no clear D gene. Germline V gives CDR1 SGDLS, CDR2 YYNGEE. CDR3 length: 15 amino acids. V shed 0 bases and J shed 2 bases, with 11 bases lying between them. The CDR3 coding sequence is TGTGCCAGCAGCGTAGGCGCAACTGAACAAGAGACCCAGTACTTC. It specifies CASSVGATEQETQYF.

This rearrangement joins TRBV14 to TRBJ1-1; a possible D gene is TRBD1 (6 bases). V was trimmed by 1 base and J by 4 bases, leaving 13 bases between them. CDR3 length: 15 amino acids. The germline gives CDR1 SGHDN, CDR2 FVKESK. CDR3 amino acids: CASSQGWGRGTEAFF. The CDR3 bases are TGTGCCAGCAGCCAAGGGTGGGGCAGGGGCACTGAAGCTTTCTTT.

The genes are TRBV5-1 and TRBJ2-1; D not certain. Trimming took off 4 bases at V and 0 bases at J, with 8 bases between the two ends. CDR3 size: 14 residues. Germline V gene sequence: CDR1 SGHRS, CDR2 YFSETQ. CDR3 nucleotides: TGCGCCAGCAGCCCCTCGAGCTCCTACAATGAGCAGTTCTTC. Its protein product is CASSPSSSYNEQFF.

The chain recombines TRBV5-1 with TRBJ1-1; weak D call: TRBD1 (6 bases). V was trimmed by 4 bases and J by 4 bases, leaving 20 bases between them. The CDR3 covers 16 residues. Germline-derived CDR1 and CDR2 are SGHRS and YFSETQ. CDR3: CASSPHTGTQATEAFF. The CDR3 DNA reads as TGCGCCAGCAGCCCCCATACAGGGACACAGGCCACTGAAGCTTTCTTT.

This clone was observed a single time. The chain joins TRBV30 to TRBJ2-5, with a weak D call TRBD1 (6 bases). The last part of the DNA fits TRBJ2-7 better; the J call may be wrong. CDR1 and CDR2 (germline): GTSNPN, SVGIG (reference sequence). CDR3 length: 13 amino acids. CDR3 region: CAWSVYRAHEQYF. In DNA, the CDR3 is TGTGCCTGGAGTGTATACAGGGCCCACGAGCAGTACTTC.

The V call is TRBV27, the J call TRBJ2-4; 9 bases are shared with TRBD1. The ends lost 6 bases at V and 0 bases at J; junction bases unmatched: 15. The V gene's germline CDR1 is MNHEY and CDR2 SMNVEV (reference sequence). The CDR3 sequence is 19 residues long. The CDR3, as DNA: TGTGCCAGCAGCCCATTTGGACAGGGGATTAGTACAGCCAAAAACATTCAGTACTTC. Translating gives CASSPFGQGISTAKNIQYF.

The chain combines TRBV7-9 with TRBJ1-2, with 8 bases that match TRBD1. The V and J ends lost 5 bases and 6 bases, in that order; junction bases with no gene match: 8. The CDR3 runs to 14 residues. Looked up from germline, CDR1 is SEHNR and CDR2 is FQNEAQ (reference sequence). CDR3 region: CASSGTGQGNGYTF. The CDR3 region has the DNA TGTGCCAGCAGCGGGACCGGACAGGGAAATGGCTACACCTTC.

The chain links TRBV28 to TRBJ1-4; 9 nucleotides align to TRBD1. CDR3 size: 15 residues. Trimming took 4 bases from V and 6 from J; bases not matched to a gene: 6. Germline V CDR1 and CDR2: MDHEN, SYDVKM. In DNA, the CDR3 is TGTGCCAGCAGTTCCCCCGGACAGGGGCATGAAAAACTGTTTTTT. Its translation is CASSSPGQGHEKLFF.

This clone was observed a handful of times. The chain has TRBV10-3 and TRBJ1-2, with D unresolved. Germline V gene data show CDR1 as ENHRY and CDR2 as SYGVKD. Trimming removed 3 bases from V and 1 base from J, with 12 bases in between. CDR3 length equals 15 residues. As DNA, the CDR3 is TGTGCCATCAGTGACCGAAAAAAGAGTAACTATGGCTACACCTTC. Protein: CAISDRKKSNYGYTF.

The chain joins TRBV9 to TRBJ2-5, with 10 bases that match TRBD1. The germline V gene encodes CDR1 SGDLS and CDR2 YYNGEE. J lost 5 bases, V lost 0 bases, and 4 bases had no gene match. The CDR3 is 15 residues long. CDR3 amino acids: CASSVGGTGAETQYF. DNA of the CDR3: TGTGCCAGCAGCGTAGGAGGGACAGGGGCGGAGACCCAGTACTTC.

The rearrangement uses TRBV7-2 and TRBJ2-1; TRBD2 matches at 15 bases. The CDR3 has 18 amino acids. V was clipped by 6 bases and J by 4 bases; unmatched bases: 10. Germline V gene lookup returns CDR1 SGHTA and CDR2 FQGNSA. CDR3 amino acids: CASRPPGLAGGGYNEQFF. CDR3 coding DNA: TGTGCCAGCAGACCGCCGGGACTAGCGGGGGGCGGGTACAATGAGCAGTTCTTC.

The table lists this clone with a count of one. The rearrangement joins TRBV5-6 to TRBJ1-2; D might be TRBD1 (6 bases). Trimming pared 0 bases from V and 4 bases from J, leaving 13 bases between. CDR1 is SGHDT, CDR2 YYEEEE, per germline. The CDR3 loop spans 15 amino acids. The CDR3 DNA is TGTGCCAGCAGCTTGGCCAGGGGAGGGCTCTATGGCTACACCTTC. It encodes CASSLARGGLYGYTF. Based on the CDR3 plus reference TRBV5-6 and TRBJ1-2, the full variable domain is DAGVTQSPTHLIKTRGQQVTLRCSPKSGHDTVSWYQQALGQGPQFIFQYYEEEERQRGNFPDRFSGHQFPNYSSELNVNALLLGDSALYLCASSLARGGLYGYTFGSGTRLTVV.